The 3 T cell receptor beta chains below were found in one sample sequenced in a study of neurological immune-mediated disorders. Time point indicated: longitudinal time-point 1 (baseline). MiXCR was run by TCRdb on the 5' RACE reads, yielding one entry per CDR3 protein. The sample has under 40,000 distinct CDR3 sequences, more than 3% seen once. The sequencing sample was made of PBMCs. Receptors originate from a woman aged 60-70 years with multiple sclerosis.

Ten or more counts support this clonotype. This chain connects TRBV5-1 to TRBJ2-3; 9 bases agree with TRBD2. The CDR3 totals 13 residues. After removal of 6 bases from V and 5 bases from J, the junction contained 4 bases not matched to a gene. Germline V gives CDR1 SGHRS, CDR2 YFSETQ. The CDR3 is CASMIAGVDTQYF. DNA for the CDR3: TGCGCCAGCATGATAGCGGGGGTAGATACGCAGTATTTT. Together with reference TRBV5-1 and TRBJ2-3, the CDR3 gives the full variable domain: KAGVTQTPRYLIKTRGQQVTLSCSPISGHRSVSWYQQTPGQGLQFLFEYFSETQRNKGNFPGRFSGRQFSNSRSEMNVSTLELGDSALYLCASMIAGVDTQYFGPGTRLTVL.

This clonotype appeared many times. As DNA, the CDR3 is TGTGCCAGCAGAGCCGTTTCAGGGGAGGAAGAAAAACTGTTTTTT. Translation gives CASRAVSGEEEKLFF. The chain employs TRBV2 and TRBJ1-4, with D possibly being TRBD1 (6 bases). With 6 bases removed from V and 8 bases from J, the gap between germline ends came to 19 bases. This CDR3 spans 15 amino acids. Germline-derived CDR1 and CDR2 are SNHLY and FYNNEI.

Ten or more counts support this clonotype. This sequence joins TRBV9 and TRBJ2-1; 11 bases match TRBD2. Germline CDR1 is SGDLS and CDR2 is YYNGEE. The CDR3 length is 13 residues. J gave up 15 bases and V 3 bases, and 8 bases lay outside the gene matches. CDR3 nucleotide sequence: TGTGCCAGCAGCGCGGGTAGCGGGGGGGCAGGGTTCTTC. Translating it yields CASSAGSGGAGFF.